The present entry profiles one TCR beta chain with its context. The sample originates from a study of shared clonotypes between healthy human individuals. CD8 cells regarded as naive lacked CD45RO, were positively chosen for CCR7, and omitted terminally differentiated effector memory CD45RA+ cells. Libraries were prepared by immunoSEQ multiplex PCR; TCRdb keeps only in-frame clonotypes and omits some of them. The table includes millions of clones, about 93% detected once. V gave up 5 bases and J gave up 5 bases, with 8 bases separating them. This CDR3 spans 12 amino acids. Germline assignment: CDR1 LGHNA and CDR2 YSLEER.

V and J are TRBV4-3 and TRBJ2-3; D perhaps matches TRBD1 (5 bases). Sequencing was performed on naive CD8+ T cells from PBMCs. The TCR was taken from a man between 18 and 29 years old in good health. Some clones in this sample may be carry-over from other donors' samples. The CDR3 reads CASSSRGDTQYF. Written as DNA, the CDR3 is TGCGCCAGCAGCTCTAGGGGAGATACGCAGTATTTT.